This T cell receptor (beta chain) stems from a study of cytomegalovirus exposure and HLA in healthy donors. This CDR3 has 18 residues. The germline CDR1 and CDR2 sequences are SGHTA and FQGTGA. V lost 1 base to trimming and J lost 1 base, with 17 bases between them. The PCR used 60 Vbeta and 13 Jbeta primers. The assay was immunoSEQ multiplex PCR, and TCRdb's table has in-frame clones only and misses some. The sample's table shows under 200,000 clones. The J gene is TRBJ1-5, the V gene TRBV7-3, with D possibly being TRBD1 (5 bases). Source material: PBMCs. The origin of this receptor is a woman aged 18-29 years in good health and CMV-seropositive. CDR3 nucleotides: TGTGCCAGCAGCTTAAAAGGCGTATTGGCAGGGAGCAATCAGCCCCAGCATTTT. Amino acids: CASSLKGVLAGSNQPQHF.